This paragraph reports one T cell receptor (beta chain). The antigen is not known. The data belong to a study of cytomegalovirus exposure and HLA in healthy donors. Study observations and caveats: The authors assumed roughly uniform sequencing depth across donors for presence/absence analyses.

Primers: 60 Vbeta forward and 13 Jbeta reverse. Repertoires were generated with immunoSEQ multiplex PCR, while TCRdb's copy carries only in-frame clones and drops some. The repertoire holds about 110,000 clones, with 81% as singletons. V lost 5 bases and J lost 3; bases outside the gene matches: 3. The germline gives CDR1 SNHLY, CDR2 FYNNEI. CDR3 length: 13 residues. This receptor was obtained from a woman aged 25-40 years in good health and CMV-seronegative. This chain connects TRBV2 to TRBJ2-7; 8 bases fit TRBD2. Sequencing was performed on PBMCs. The DNA of the CDR3 is TGTGCCAGCAGTAATAGCGGGATCTACGAGCAGTACTTC. Translation: CASSNSGIYEQYF.